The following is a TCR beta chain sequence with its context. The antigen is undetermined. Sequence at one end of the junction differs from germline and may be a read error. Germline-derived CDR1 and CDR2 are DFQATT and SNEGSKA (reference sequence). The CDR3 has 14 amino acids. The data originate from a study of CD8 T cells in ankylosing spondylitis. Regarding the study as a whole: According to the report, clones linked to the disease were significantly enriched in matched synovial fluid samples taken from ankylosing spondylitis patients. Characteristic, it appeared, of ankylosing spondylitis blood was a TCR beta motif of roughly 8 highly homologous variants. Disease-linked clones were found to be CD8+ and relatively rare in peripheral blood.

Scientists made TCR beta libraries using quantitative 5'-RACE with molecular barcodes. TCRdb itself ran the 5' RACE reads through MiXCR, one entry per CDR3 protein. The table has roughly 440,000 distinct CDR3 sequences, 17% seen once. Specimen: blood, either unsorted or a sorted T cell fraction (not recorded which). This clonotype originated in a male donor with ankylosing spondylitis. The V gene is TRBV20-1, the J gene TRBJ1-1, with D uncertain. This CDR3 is CIARDLRENTEAFF. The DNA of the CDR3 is TGCATTGCTAGAGATCTTCGGGAGAACACTGAAGCTTTCTTT.